This T cell receptor beta chain was identified in a study of blood T cells in healthy people across ages. For the second PCR, which ran for about 7 to 11 cycles, a sample-barcoded 5' primer and a J-beta primer mix were used. TCRdb reprocessed the 5' RACE reads via MiXCR and lists one record per CDR3 protein. The sample has hundreds of thousands of distinct CDR3 sequences; roughly half are singletons. This CDR3 region has 18 residues. In regard to this clonotype: No conserved phenylalanine or tryptophan is present at the end of the CDR3, so a read error is the likely explanation.

The donors, all healthy, were Caucasians living in Russia, aged roughly 6 to 100. Peripheral blood was drawn, approximately 9.5 milliliters per donor. Isolating PBMCs gave at least 6 million of these cells per sample. The sample comprised blood. The rearrangement uses TRBV12-3 or TRBV12-4 and TRBJ2-4; D not resolved. The DNA end lines up better with TRBJ2-5; the J call may be wrong. The sequence was obtained from an elderly woman in good health. The CDR3 here is CASSLEIRPGWWQETQYL. CDR3 coding DNA: TGTGCCAGCAGTTTAGAAATCCGGCCGGGTTGGTGGCAAGAGACCCAGTACCTC.